The 10 T cell receptor beta chains below were found in one sample sequenced in a study of cytomegalovirus exposure and HLA in healthy donors. A multiplex PCR was run with 60 Vbeta primers and 13 Jbeta primers. Some clones are missing from TCRdb's copy, which holds only in-frame ones; the method was immunoSEQ multiplex PCR. The profile shows roughly 100,000 clones, less than 85% of them singletons. Sequencing was done on a sample of PBMCs. The origin of the receptors is a woman aged 55-69 years in good health and CMV-seropositive.

This clone has a single count. The genes are TRBV28 and TRBJ2-7; D remains unclear. The CDR3 runs to 13 residues. V was shortened by 3 bases and J by 1 base, with 7 bases between the two germline ends. The germline CDR1 and CDR2 sequences are MDHEN and SYDVKM. DNA of the CDR3: TGTGCCAGCAGTTTCCCAGGTTCCTACGAGCAGTACTTC. It yields the protein CASSFPGSYEQYF. Together with reference TRBV28 and TRBJ2-7, the CDR3 gives the full variable domain: DVKVTQSSRYLVKRTGEKVFLECVQDMDHENMFWYRQDPGLGLRLIYFSYDVKMKEKGDIPEGYSVSREKKERFSLILESASTNQTSMYLCASSFPGSYEQYFGPGTRLTVT.

The rearrangement links TRBV11-3 to TRBJ1-1; D gene unclear. Trimming took 1 base from V and 0 from J, leaving 3 bases between them. The CDR3 sequence is 13 residues long. Germline V lookup: CDR1 SGHNT, CDR2 YENEEA. The CDR3 is CASSLGLNTEAFF. The CDR3 DNA reads TGTGCCAGCAGCTTAGGGCTGAACACTGAAGCTTTCTTT.

The genes are TRBV7-9 and TRBJ2-5, with TRBD2 matching 8 bases. The J call may be incorrect, as the DNA end agrees better with TRBJ2-7. There are 14 residues in the CDR3. Germline V gene sequence: CDR1 SEHNR, CDR2 FQNEAQ (reference sequence). As DNA, the CDR3 is TGTGCCAGCAGCCCACCGGGACTAGAATACGAGCAGTACTTC. As protein: CASSPPGLEYEQYF.

This clone was found once. This chain uses TRBV2 with TRBJ1-5, with D perhaps matching TRBD1 (6 bases). The length of the CDR3 is 14 residues. Germline CDR1 reads SNHLY; CDR2 reads FYNNEI. Between the trimmed V and J ends, which lost 5 bases and 6 bases, there was a span of 14 bases. The DNA of the CDR3 is TGTGCCAGCAGTAAGGGGGGGCTGGGTCAGCCCCAGCATTTT. This encodes CASSKGGLGQPQHF.

The chain uses TRBV7-8 and TRBJ2-7, with D maybe TRBD2 (6 bases). Trimming removed 5 bases at V and 3 bases at J, with 14 bases between. The CDR3 length is 14 residues. CDR1 and CDR2 from the germline V gene are SGHVS and FQNEAQ. The CDR3 protein is CASSTRAGFYEQYF. CDR3 nucleotide sequence: TGTGCCAGCAGCACCAGGGCGGGATTCTACGAGCAGTACTTC.

Details on this clone: At one end the junction does not follow the germline gene, possibly because of a read error. The genes are TRBV30 and TRBJ1-1, with D possibly matching TRBD1 (5 bases). The length of the CDR3 is 15 residues. Germline V gene lookup returns CDR1 GTSNPN and CDR2 SVGIG (reference sequence). The CDR3 region has the DNA TGCGCCTGGAAAAAAGGGGAGGGCCTAGACACTGAAGCTTTCTTT. This sequence encodes CAWKKGEGLDTEAFF.

The J gene is TRBJ2-5, the V gene TRBV18; TRBD1 matches 8 bases. CDR3 length equals 14 residues. V was pared by 4 bases and J by 4 bases, with 5 bases of the junction left unmatched. Germline CDR1 reads KGHSH; CDR2 reads LQKENI. CDR3 residues: CASSLGQGGETQYF. The DNA of the CDR3 is TGTGCCAGCTCACTTGGACAGGGTGGAGAGACCCAGTACTTC. Variable domain in full (rest from reference TRBV18 and TRBJ2-5): NAGVMQNPRHLVRRRGQEARLRCSPMKGHSHVYWYRQLPEEGLKFMVYLQKENIIDESGMPKERFSAEFPKEGPSILRIQQVVRGDSAAYFCASSLGQGGETQYFGPGTRLLVL.

This clone was picked up a small number of times. The chain is built from TRBV6-1 and TRBJ1-1; D gene unclear. Germline V CDR1 and CDR2: MNHNS, SASEGT. Trimming pared 1 base from V and 0 bases from J, leaving 3 bases between. The CDR3 has 13 residues. The CDR3 DNA reads as TGTGCCAGCAGTGAAGGGCTGAACACTGAAGCTTTCTTT. Protein: CASSEGLNTEAFF.

The chain is built from TRBV19 and TRBJ2-1, with D perhaps TRBD2 (6 bases). CDR1 is LNHDA and CDR2 is SQIVND in the germline V gene (reference sequence). CDR3 length: 15 amino acids. V was clipped by 3 bases and J by 7 bases, with 16 bases between them. CDR3 protein: CASSISLGGGNEQFF. The CDR3 bases are TGTGCCAGTAGTATCTCTCTGGGAGGAGGTAATGAGCAGTTCTTC.

The chain is built from TRBV18 and TRBJ1-1; 7 positions agree with TRBD1. Germline CDR1 KGHSH, CDR2 LQKENI. The junction had 7 bases not matched to a gene; V was cut back by 3 bases and J by 0 bases. This CDR3 region has 16 residues. The CDR3 loop is CASSPPRGVLNTEAFF. As DNA, the CDR3 is TGTGCCAGCTCACCCCCCAGGGGGGTTTTGAACACTGAAGCTTTCTTT.